This record concerns one T cell receptor beta chain sequence. What it recognizes is unknown. A multiplex PCR was run with 60 Vbeta primers and 13 Jbeta primers. Clones were sequenced by immunoSEQ multiplex PCR, and TCRdb holds only the in-frame ones, with some missing. The sample records some 150,000 clones, less than 80% being singletons. These data originate in a study of cytomegalovirus exposure and HLA in healthy donors. Study results and limitations: Among the most significant clusters, several appeared linked to common viral pathogens in a later analysis. TCR beta V- and J-gene trimming, according to a later analysis, was linked to a missense DCLRE1C variant. With DRB1 most and HLA-C fewest, TCR association rates differed between HLA loci in a later analysis. A later analysis found that most CMV-associated TCR beta chains appeared HLA-restricted.

The receptor's source is a man aged 35 to 55 in good health and CMV-seronegative. Sequencing was carried out using PBMCs.

The CDR3 is CASSPPGQRVNGYTF. CDR3 coding DNA: TGTGCCAGCAGCCCCCCGGGACAGAGGGTTAATGGCTACACCTTC. The rearrangement uses TRBV11-2 and TRBJ1-2; the match to TRBD1 covers 7 bases. Per germline, CDR1 SGHAT and CDR2 FQNNGV. V lost 5 bases and J lost 6; bases outside the gene matches: 12. This CDR3 comprises 15 residues.